These T cell receptor beta chains were read from a single sample in a study of cytomegalovirus exposure and HLA in healthy donors. TCRdb's copy holds only in-frame clones and misses some; the assay was immunoSEQ multiplex PCR. Here the sample spans 200,000 or so clones, more than 65% being singletons. The sample taken for sequencing was PBMCs. These receptors came from a woman aged 25 to 39 in good health and CMV-seropositive. Each CDR3 is given with its conserved first and last residue. The order of the fields is J gene, clone size, V gene, D gene, CDR3 protein, CDR3 DNA. The D gene is left open where the match is weak. Clone size is not always given. Where it is, it says once, few, many or a class for expanded clones.

j_call: TRBJ1-2; clone_size: -; v_call: TRBV20-1; d_call: -; cdr3_aa: CSAPQEGGYTF; cdr3_nt: TGCAGTGCTCCCCAAGAGGGAGGCTACACCTTC
j_call: TRBJ2-2; clone_size: -; v_call: TRBV30; d_call: TRBD2; cdr3_aa: CAWSKRGDTGELFF; cdr3_nt: TGTGCCTGGAGTAAGCGGGGGGACACCGGGGAGCTGTTTTTT
j_call: TRBJ1-1; clone_size: -; v_call: TRBV30; d_call: -; cdr3_aa: CAWSAQLNTEAFF; cdr3_nt: TGTGCCTGGAGTGCGCAGTTGAACACTGAAGCTTTCTTT
j_call: TRBJ2-5; clone_size: -; v_call: TRBV5-1; d_call: -; cdr3_aa: CASSLGAMSQETQYF; cdr3_nt: TGCGCCAGCAGCTTGGGGGCTATGTCTCAAGAGACCCAGTACTTC
j_call: TRBJ2-7; clone_size: -; v_call: TRBV4-1; d_call: -; cdr3_aa: CASSQTYTSYEQYF; cdr3_nt: TGCGCCAGCAGCCAAACATACACCTCCTACGAGCAGTACTTC
j_call: TRBJ1-4; clone_size: -; v_call: TRBV9; d_call: TRBD1; cdr3_aa: CASSVDSGGAGKLFF; cdr3_nt: TGTGCCAGCAGCGTAGATTCAGGGGGCGCGGGAAAACTGTTTTTT
j_call: TRBJ1-5; clone_size: once; v_call: TRBV30; d_call: -; cdr3_aa: CAWSVLSSNQPQHF; cdr3_nt: TGTGCCTGGAGTGTCTTGTCGAGCAATCAGCCCCAGCATTTT
j_call: TRBJ1-1; clone_size: few; v_call: TRBV5-1; d_call: -; cdr3_aa: CASSLEGGKNTEAFF; cdr3_nt: TGCGCCAGCAGCTTGGAAGGCGGCAAGAACACTGAAGCTTTCTTT
j_call: TRBJ1-2; clone_size: few; v_call: TRBV6-1; d_call: TRBD1; cdr3_aa: CASSLDRDDGYTF; cdr3_nt: TGTGCCAGCAGCCTGGACAGGGACGATGGCTACACCTTC
j_call: TRBJ2-7; clone_size: few; v_call: TRBV28; d_call: -; cdr3_aa: CASSLLTSLYEQYF; cdr3_nt: TGTGCCAGCAGTTTACTGACTAGTTTGTACGAGCAGTACTTC
j_call: TRBJ2-3; clone_size: -; v_call: TRBV2; d_call: -; cdr3_aa: CASSAQTASTDTQYF; cdr3_nt: TGTGCCAGCAGTGCCCAGACAGCAAGCACAGATACGCAGTATTTT
j_call: TRBJ2-2; clone_size: once; v_call: TRBV11-3; d_call: TRBD1; cdr3_aa: CASSPRAGQGIAGELFF; cdr3_nt: TGTGCCAGCAGCCCCCGCGCGGGACAGGGGATCGCCGGGGAGCTGTTTTTT
j_call: TRBJ2-3; clone_size: -; v_call: TRBV6-1; d_call: -; cdr3_aa: CASSDSVGTDTQYF; cdr3_nt: TGTGCCAGCAGTGATAGTGTGGGCACAGATACGCAGTATTTT